The 18 T cell receptor beta chains presented below share a single source sample, sequenced in a study of ipilimumab plus nivolumab after autologous stem cell transplantation. Repertoires were generated with immunoSEQ multiplex PCR, while TCRdb's copy carries only in-frame clones and drops some. The sample lists 9,500 to 15,000 clones, roughly 75% occurring once. The specimen comprised PBMCs, sampled in a trial of ipilimumab plus nivolumab as post-transplant consolidation. These receptors were obtained from a male donor with multiple myeloma.

This chain joins TRBV25-1 and TRBJ1-1; D might be TRBD1 (6 bases). The germline V and J ends were trimmed by 8 bases and 10 bases, with 17 bases remaining between them. The CDR3 length is 12 residues. The germline V gene encodes CDR1 MGHDK and CDR2 SYGVNS. CDR3 sequence: CASAPVRGGAFF. In nucleotides, the CDR3 is TGTGCCAGCGCACCAGTAAGGGGGGGAGCTTTCTTT.

This chain links TRBV4-3 with TRBJ2-1, with a tentative D call TRBD1 (7 bases). The CDR3 extends over 15 amino acids. Germline CDR1 reads LGHNA; CDR2 reads YSLEER. The V end was cut by 6 bases, the J end by 0 bases, with 12 bases between. CDR3 residues: CASSQGDFSYNEQFF. Here the CDR3 DNA reads TGCGCCAGCAGTCAGGGGGACTTCTCCTACAATGAGCAGTTCTTC.

Concerning this clone itself: At one end, the junction sequence differs from germline, possibly due to a read error. This sequence joins TRBV7-9 and TRBJ2-3; D assignment may be TRBD1 or TRBD2 (6 bases each). Germline assignment: CDR1 SEHNR and CDR2 FQNEAQ (reference sequence). This CDR3 contains 16 residues. This chain's CDR3 is CASSQGTSSSTDTQYF. CDR3 nucleotide sequence: TGCGCCAGCAGCCAGGGGACTTCCTCTAGCACAGATACGCAGTATTTT.

CDR3 DNA sequence: TGTGCCAGCAGCGGGGAATCCTACGAGCAGTACTTC. Translated, it gives CASSGESYEQYF. V gene TRBV9 combines with J gene TRBJ2-7; no clear D gene. Germline V gives CDR1 SGDLS, CDR2 YYNGEE. CDR3 length: 12 residues. V lost 3 bases and J 1 base, leaving 5 bases between the germline ends.

The sample holds one count of this clone. The chain couples TRBV5-8 to TRBJ2-5; TRBD2 matches 7 bases. CDR1 is SGHTS and CDR2 is YDEGEE in the germline V gene. With 2 bases clipped from V and 2 bases from J, the junction kept 6 bases outside the gene matches. The CDR3 sequence is 15 residues long. This chain's CDR3 is CASSLYGGNQETQYF. Here the CDR3 DNA reads TGTGCCAGCAGCTTATACGGGGGGAATCAAGAGACCCAGTACTTC.

The chain employs TRBV7-6 and TRBJ2-1, with D unclear. CDR3 length: 13 amino acids. The V end lost 1 base, the J end lost 5 bases, and 6 bases lay between the germline ends. In germline, CDR1 is SGHVS, CDR2 FNYEAQ. The CDR3 DNA is TGTGCCAGCAGCTTAGGGCGGAACAATGAGCAGTTCTTC. Translated, it gives CASSLGRNNEQFF.

This chain uses TRBV5-1 with TRBJ2-3; D unclear. This CDR3 comprises 12 residues. Germline V gene lookup returns CDR1 SGHRS and CDR2 YFSETQ. V was cut by 0 bases and J by 4 bases, with 3 bases left in between. The CDR3 loop reads CASSLDADTQYF. The CDR3, as DNA: TGCGCCAGCAGCTTGGACGCAGATACGCAGTATTTT.

The chain couples TRBV4-1 to TRBJ2-1, with D uncertain. The CDR3 spans 16 residues. V was trimmed by 1 base and J by 1 base, leaving 11 bases between them. CDR1 and CDR2 (germline): MGHRA, YSYEKL. The CDR3 sequence: CASSQGLSVSYNEQFF. CDR3 in DNA: TGCGCCAGCAGCCAAGGCCTGTCGGTTTCCTACAATGAGCAGTTCTTC.

The V call is TRBV14, the J call TRBJ2-5; perhaps TRBD1 as D (5 bases). The CDR3 spans 13 residues. Trimming stripped 4 bases from V and 5 bases from J, with 11 bases between. Germline V CDR1 and CDR2: SGHDN, FVKESK. The CDR3 nucleotides are TGTGCCAGCAGCCTGGGGCCATGGGAGACCCAGTACTTC. Translating it yields CASSLGPWETQYF.

The rearrangement uses TRBV7-3 and TRBJ2-1; tentatively, D is TRBD1 (6 bases). Germline CDR1 is SGHTA and CDR2 is FQGTGA. V was trimmed by 1 base and J by 5 bases, leaving 12 bases between them. CDR3 length equals 15 residues. Here the CDR3 DNA reads TGTGCCAGCAGCTTAAACGGGCCAGGGGACAATGAGCAGTTCTTC. It translates to CASSLNGPGDNEQFF.

This clone was picked up one time. This chain links TRBV5-6 with TRBJ1-2; 7 bases align to TRBD1. This CDR3 contains 13 residues. Germline V gives CDR1 SGHDT, CDR2 YYEEEE. V lost 10 bases to trimming and J lost 4 bases; unmatched junction nucleotides: 10. CDR3 coding DNA: TGTGCCTCAATGAGGGACAGCCTCTATGGCTACACCTTC. This gives the protein CASMRDSLYGYTF.

The J gene is TRBJ2-5, the V gene TRBV5-1; D remains ambiguous. V was trimmed by 6 bases and J by 1 base, leaving 13 bases between them. The CDR3 has 14 amino acids. Looked up from germline, CDR1 is SGHRS and CDR2 is YFSETQ. The CDR3 coding sequence is TGCGCCAGCAACTCTGGTCGGGTCCAAGAGACCCAGTACTTC. This sequence encodes CASNSGRVQETQYF.

The rearrangement joins TRBV27 to TRBJ1-2, with D maybe TRBD1 (6 bases). The germline V gene has CDR1 MNHEY and CDR2 SMNVEV (reference sequence). The CDR3 is made up of 14 amino acids. Trimming left V 6 bases short and J 8 bases short, with 19 bases between. The CDR3 sequence: CASRGGAAYEGYTF. The CDR3 nucleotides read TGTGCCAGCAGAGGGGGGGCAGCCTATGAAGGCTACACCTTC.

J is TRBJ2-7 and V is TRBV18, with D hard to call. The CDR3 extends over 12 amino acids. Trimming cost V 0 bases and J 4 bases, with 4 bases left between them. Germline values: CDR1 KGHSH, CDR2 LQKENI. The CDR3 bases are TGTGCCAGCTCACCACCCGGTTACGAGCAGTACTTC. The encoded protein is CASSPPGYEQYF.

This clone was seen a handful of times. The chain couples TRBV4-1 to TRBJ2-3; a weak D match, TRBD1 (6 bases). Trimming left V 3 bases short and J 1 base short, with 17 bases between. Germline CDR1 and CDR2: MGHRA and YSYEKL. CDR3 length: 17 residues. The CDR3 DNA follows: TGCGCCAGCAGCCACCTATACAGGGTGCGGGGCACAGATACGCAGTATTTT. Translating it yields CASSHLYRVRGTDTQYF.

Of note for this clone: It is likely a read error, because the conserved phenylalanine at the end of the CDR3 is missing. It is unclear where the CDR3 begins or ends on the DNA, so no DNA is shown, and the CDR3 is as TCRdb lists it. V gene TRBV5-8 combines with J gene TRBJ1-1. Germline values: CDR1 SGHTS, CDR2 YDEGEE. The CDR3 is 12 residues long, counting both termini. CDR3: CASSSLVGTATG.

The V call is TRBV15, the J call TRBJ2-7, with D tentatively TRBD1 (5 bases). V was trimmed by 4 bases and J by 4 bases, leaving 11 bases between them. CDR1 is LNHNV, CDR2 YYDKDF, per germline (reference sequence). The CDR3 covers 13 residues. Here the CDR3 DNA reads TGTGCCACCAGCAAATTACAGGCATACGAGCAGTACTTC. The encoded protein is CATSKLQAYEQYF.

This rearrangement joins TRBV6-5 to TRBJ1-5, with TRBD1 as a possible D gene (6 bases). This CDR3 is built from 13 residues. V lost 4 bases to trimming and J lost 4 bases, with 8 bases between them. Germline V lookup: CDR1 MNHEY, CDR2 SVGAGI. CDR3 residues: CASSSTGNQPQHF. CDR3 sequence (DNA): TGTGCCAGCAGTTCTACAGGGAATCAGCCCCAGCATTTT.